The 21 T cell receptor beta chains below were found in one sample sequenced in a study of blood T cell repertoires in COVID-19. Clones were read by immunoSEQ multiplex PCR, and TCRdb kept only the in-frame ones, dropping some. This table holds a few hundred thousand clones, around 90% found once. Material for sequencing was peripheral blood. The receptors derive from a human donor in a cohort sampled during active COVID-19.

The chain links TRBV10-2 to TRBJ1-6; D remains ambiguous. The CDR3 covers 14 residues. V lost 6 bases and J 1 base, leaving 7 bases between the germline ends. Germline V lookup: CDR1 WSHSY, CDR2 SAAADI. The CDR3 bases are TGCGCCAGCAGCGCGGTATCCTATAATTCACCCCTCCACTTT. This gives the protein CASSAVSYNSPLHF.

The chain joins TRBV12-2 to TRBJ2-7; whether TRBD1, the table's D call, matches the DNA was not checked. TRBV12-2 has pseudogene status. The CDR3 runs 17 residues. This CDR3 reads CASRSPAGGQGSNEQYF. Written as DNA, the CDR3 is TGTGCAAGTCGCAGTCCTGCGGGGGGACAGGGGAGTAACGAGCAGTACTTC.

The chain has TRBV29-1 and TRBJ1-2, with TRBD1 matching over 7 bases. The germline gives CDR1 SQVTM, CDR2 ANQGSEA. Trimming cost V 4 bases and J 2 bases; bases outside gene matches: 7. This CDR3 has 14 residues. The CDR3: CSVAGTVRNYGYTF. The CDR3 coding sequence is TGCAGCGTTGCCGGGACAGTGAGAAACTATGGCTACACCTTC.

The chain is built from TRBV11-3 and TRBJ1-4; D ambiguous. The V gene lost 5 bases and the J gene lost 2 bases, with 9 bases spanning the gap. CDR3 length: 14 residues. CDR1 is SGHNT, CDR2 YENEEA, per germline. CDR3 nucleotides: TGTGCCAGCAGCCTCGGAGGGACTAATGAAAAACTGTTTTTT. This codes for CASSLGGTNEKLFF.

This clone has only one observation. The rearrangement uses TRBV19 and TRBJ1-1, with a possible D match to TRBD1 (6 bases). This CDR3 is built from 16 residues. Germline assignment: CDR1 LNHDA and CDR2 SQIVND (reference sequence). The V end was cut by 4 bases, the J end by 0 bases, with 15 bases between. In nucleotides, the CDR3 is TGTGCCAGTAGTACGAGACAGGACCTCATGAACACTGAAGCTTTCTTT. This gives the protein CASSTRQDLMNTEAFF.

V gene TRBV11-2 combines with J gene TRBJ1-4, with a tentative D call TRBD1 (5 bases). The CDR3 sequence is 15 residues long. CDR1 SGHAT and CDR2 FQNNGV come from the germline V gene. Trimming took off 3 bases at V and 3 bases at J, with 11 bases between the two ends. The CDR3 DNA is TGTGCCAGCAGCTTTCGGCAGGGCCCTAATGAAAAACTGTTTTTT. This sequence encodes CASSFRQGPNEKLFF.

The sample holds one count of this clone. The gene calls are TRBV5-1 and TRBJ1-6; TRBD1 might be the D (5 bases). The germline V and J ends were trimmed by 5 bases and 7 bases, with 16 bases remaining between them. CDR1 and CDR2 from the germline V gene are SGHRS and YFSETQ. The CDR3 sequence is 15 residues long. The CDR3 is CASSELGRVNSPLHF. CDR3 coding DNA: TGCGCCAGCAGTGAGTTGGGCAGGGTCAATTCACCCCTCCACTTT.

The chain uses TRBV4-1 and TRBJ2-7; D might be TRBD1 (5 bases). The ends were cut back, 4 bases at V and 1 base at J, with 14 bases in the middle. Per the germline V gene, CDR1 is MGHRA and CDR2 is YSYEKL. The CDR3 covers 15 residues. The CDR3 region is CASSRTHSGSYEQYF. The CDR3 nucleotides read TGCGCCAGCAGCCGGACACACTCAGGGTCCTACGAGCAGTACTTC.

The genes are TRBV27 and TRBJ2-6; perhaps TRBD2 as D (5 bases). This CDR3 is 17 amino acids long. Germline loops: CDR1 MNHEY, CDR2 SMNVEV (reference sequence). The V end was cut by 7 bases, the J end by 0 bases, with 16 bases between. Written as DNA, the CDR3 is TGTGCCAGCAATAAGCGGTGGGGAAGCTCTGGGGCCAACGTCCTGACTTTC. It specifies CASNKRWGSSGANVLTF.

This chain joins TRBV27 and TRBJ2-7, with unresolved D. The V gene's germline CDR1 is MNHEY and CDR2 SMNVEV (reference sequence). CDR3 length equals 11 residues. Between the trimmed V and J ends, which lost 8 bases and 6 bases, there was a span of 11 bases. The CDR3 protein is CASHATGEQYF. The CDR3 DNA reads as TGTGCCAGCCACGCTACCGGCGAGCAGTACTTC.

V gene TRBV5-6 combines with J gene TRBJ1-2; D may be TRBD1 (5 bases). This CDR3 contains 16 residues. The germline gives CDR1 SGHDT, CDR2 YYEEEE. Trimming left V 0 bases short and J 8 bases short, with 20 bases between. As DNA, the CDR3 is TGTGCCAGCAGCTTGGATCCCCGGGACTTCCAAAGGGGCTACACCTTC. Protein product: CASSLDPRDFQRGYTF.

The rearrangement joins TRBV2 to TRBJ1-2; perhaps TRBD1 as D (6 bases). The CDR3 consists of 12 residues. V was pared by 8 bases and J by 8 bases, with 15 bases between. Per germline, CDR1 SNHLY and CDR2 FYNNEI. The CDR3 DNA sequence: TGTGCCAGCCGGTCCGGGACACCCGGCTACACCTTC. Protein product: CASRSGTPGYTF.

Here the CDR3 DNA reads TGTGCCAGCAGCTCGGACAGGGCCCTGCTTTACTATGGCTACACCTTC. It specifies CASSSDRALLYYGYTF. The gene calls are TRBV5-6 and TRBJ1-2; 8 bases fit TRBD1. The CDR3 loop spans 16 amino acids. Losses at the gene ends were 3 bases for V and 3 bases for J; bases not matched to a gene: 10. Germline V gives CDR1 SGHDT, CDR2 YYEEEE.

J is TRBJ1-5 and V is TRBV4-1; D is ambiguous. Trimming shortened V by 1 base and J by 6 bases, and 7 bases separated the two germline ends. The CDR3 runs to 13 residues. Germline V gene sequence: CDR1 MGHRA, CDR2 YSYEKL. The CDR3 region has the DNA TGCGCCAGCAGCCAAGGAGTGATTCAGCCCCAGCATTTT. Protein sequence: CASSQGVIQPQHF.

J is TRBJ1-1 and V is TRBV4-1; the match to TRBD1 covers 7 bases. The germline V gene has CDR1 MGHRA and CDR2 YSYEKL. J was trimmed by 3 bases and V by 4 bases; bases with no gene match: 5. This CDR3 spans 14 amino acids. The DNA of the CDR3 is TGCGCCAGCAGCCGGTTTACAGGGGACACTGAAGCTTTCTTT. It is translated as CASSRFTGDTEAFF.

The V and J genes are TRBV6-6 and TRBJ1-3, with unresolved D. CDR3 length equals 13 residues. The germline V and J ends were trimmed by 0 bases and 3 bases, with 3 bases remaining between them. Germline V gene sequence: CDR1 MNHNY, CDR2 SVGAGI (reference sequence). The chain's CDR3 is CASSYSSGNTIYF. CDR3 DNA sequence: TGTGCCAGCAGTTACTCGAGTGGAAACACCATATATTTT.

The rearrangement joins TRBV10-2 to TRBJ2-3; 8 bases are a match to TRBD1. The germline gives CDR1 WSHSY, CDR2 SAAADI. This CDR3 is built from 15 residues. With V trimmed by 5 bases and J by 0 bases, 4 bases remained unmatched. In DNA form, the CDR3 reads TGCGCCAGCAGTTTAACAGGGGGTAGCACAGATACGCAGTATTTT. As protein: CASSLTGGSTDTQYF.

This clone was seen ten or more times. The chain links TRBV2 to TRBJ2-1; a possible D gene is TRBD2 (6 bases). V was cut by 1 base and J by 4 bases, with 20 bases left in between. CDR1 and CDR2 (germline): SNHLY, FYNNEI. This CDR3 region has 18 residues. The CDR3 spells CASSEVGGTTSPYNEQFF. CDR3 bases: TGTGCCAGCAGTGAAGTCGGCGGGACCACTTCCCCTTACAATGAGCAGTTCTTC.

The chain joins TRBV30 to TRBJ1-5; D not resolved. Germline CDR1 GTSNPN, CDR2 SVGIG (reference sequence). Trimming removed 5 bases from V and 4 bases from J, with 15 bases in between. This CDR3 comprises 14 residues. The CDR3 region has the DNA TGTGCCTGGTCGGGAGTTGAAAAGAATCAGCCCCAGCATTTT. Residues: CAWSGVEKNQPQHF.

J is TRBJ2-1 and V is TRBV27, with D maybe TRBD1 (5 bases). The CDR3 sequence is 15 residues long. The V gene's germline CDR1 is MNHEY and CDR2 SMNVEV (reference sequence). Trimming stripped 2 bases from V and 4 bases from J, with 12 bases between. CDR3 coding DNA: TGTGCCAGCAGTTTAAGCGACAGAAAGTACAATGAGCAGTTCTTC. This encodes CASSLSDRKYNEQFF.

To note about this clone: Relative to the germline gene, one junction end is altered; a read error may explain this. The rearrangement uses TRBV7-9 and TRBJ2-7; D is undetermined. CDR1 SEHNR and CDR2 FQNEAQ come from the germline V gene (reference sequence). The CDR3 is 13 residues long. In nucleotides, the CDR3 is TGTGCCAGCACCTTAACCACGCGGAACGAGCAGTACTTC. Translation: CASTLTTRNEQYF.